One and the same sample provided the 19 T cell receptor beta chains below, sequenced in a study of beta chain features in type 1 diabetes. The whole isolated RNA underwent reverse transcription, so sequencing captured expressed TCRB transcripts. The protocol was immunoSEQ multiplex PCR, while the TCRdb copy is restricted to in-frame clones and leaves out a portion. The data contain more than 85,000 clones, 40% of them seen just once; the ten biggest clones take up roughly 0.064%. Sequenced: stem cell memory CD4+ T cells from blood. Every receptor here comes from a woman between 18 and 29 years old in good health.

In its sample, this clone was seen a few times. J is TRBJ2-7 and V is TRBV18; TRBD2 matches at 10 bases. Trimming took 2 bases from V and 6 from J; bases not matched to a gene: 16. CDR1 is KGHSH, CDR2 LQKENI, per germline. The CDR3 covers 18 residues. CDR3 in DNA: TGTGCCAGCTCACCAGGGTTTGAAGCTAGCGGGAGTCGTGGCGAGCAGTACTTC. Amino acid sequence: CASSPGFEASGSRGEQYF.

The chain employs TRBV5-1 and TRBJ2-7; D may be TRBD2 (6 bases). The CDR3 consists of 13 residues. V was clipped by 3 bases and J by 2 bases, with 9 bases between them. Germline V gene lookup returns CDR1 SGHRS and CDR2 YFSETQ. The CDR3 protein is CASSSGLAYEQYF. The CDR3 DNA sequence: TGCGCCAGCAGCTCGGGACTGGCCTACGAGCAGTACTTC.

This clone was counted between two and nine times. The chain has TRBV29-1 and TRBJ2-1; D may be TRBD2 (6 bases). The CDR3 runs 14 residues. V was trimmed by 4 bases and J by 0 bases, leaving 10 bases between them. From germline, CDR1 is SQVTM and CDR2 ANQGSEA. For the CDR3, the DNA is TGCAGCGTTGCCGGTAGCGGCTCCTACAATGAGCAGTTCTTC. It yields the protein CSVAGSGSYNEQFF.

The chain uses TRBV6-1 and TRBJ2-1; maybe TRBD2 (6 bases). Trimming removed 0 bases from V and 7 bases from J, with 19 bases in between. The length of the CDR3 is 17 residues. Germline lookup yields CDR1 MNHNS and CDR2 SASEGT. CDR3 in DNA: TGTGCCAGCAGTGAAGCCGTTATCAGGAGGGCCGAGAATGAGCAGTTCTTC. Its protein product is CASSEAVIRRAENEQFF.

This chain joins TRBV6-5 and TRBJ2-7; possibly TRBD2 for D (5 bases). The V end was cut by 4 bases, the J end by 0 bases, with 13 bases between. The CDR3 has 15 amino acids. CDR1 and CDR2 (germline): MNHEY, SVGAGI. The CDR3 here is CASSSPGFSSYEQYF. The CDR3 region has the DNA TGTGCCAGCAGTTCACCGGGATTTAGCTCCTACGAGCAGTACTTC.

In this sample, this clone turned up a few times. J is TRBJ2-7 and V is TRBV25-1; the D gene is possibly TRBD1 (5 bases). The germline V and J ends were trimmed by 0 bases and 4 bases, with 7 bases remaining between them. The CDR3 has 13 residues. Germline loops: CDR1 MGHDK, CDR2 SYGVNS. CDR3 in amino acids: CASSEYKGYEQYF. CDR3 nucleotides: TGTGCCAGCAGTGAATATAAGGGGTACGAGCAGTACTTC.

The CDR3 nucleotides read TGTGCCAGCAGCGTAGATACTAGCGGGAGAATGGTTGAGCAGTTCTTC. Its translation: CASSVDTSGRMVEQFF. V gene TRBV9 combines with J gene TRBJ2-1; 11 nucleotides align to TRBD2. Germline V lookup: CDR1 SGDLS, CDR2 YYNGEE. This CDR3 comprises 16 residues. Losses at the gene ends were 0 bases for V and 9 bases for J; bases not matched to a gene: 8.

The chain is built from TRBV6-1 and TRBJ2-6, with D possibly TRBD1 on 6 matching bases. The CDR3 has 17 residues. V was clipped by 4 bases and J by 3 bases, with 16 bases between them. In germline, CDR1 is MNHNS, CDR2 SASEGT. This chain's CDR3 is CASSVSTGLVGANVLTF. The CDR3 DNA follows: TGTGCCAGCAGTGTTTCCACAGGGCTCGTTGGGGCCAACGTCCTGACTTTC.

The chain joins TRBV6-6 to TRBJ2-1, with D possibly TRBD2 on 6 matching bases. Germline CDR1 reads MNHNY; CDR2 reads SVGAGI (reference sequence). The CDR3 length is 16 residues. The V end lost 7 bases, the J end lost 5 bases, and 21 bases lay between the germline ends. The CDR3 spells CASIPGLRSPDNEQFF. DNA for the CDR3: TGTGCCAGCATCCCGGGACTCCGGAGTCCTGACAATGAGCAGTTCTTC.

This clone appeared a few times. The rearrangement joins TRBV4-3 to TRBJ2-1, with D perhaps matching TRBD2 (6 bases). Germline assignment: CDR1 LGHNA and CDR2 YSLEER. The CDR3 extends over 16 amino acids. The V end lost 0 bases, the J end lost 2 bases, and 11 bases lay between the germline ends. This CDR3 is CASSQESGWPYNEQFF. In DNA, the CDR3 is TGCGCCAGCAGCCAAGAGAGCGGGTGGCCCTACAATGAGCAGTTCTTC.

The chain employs TRBV5-1 and TRBJ2-7; 8 nucleotides match TRBD2. The germline V gene encodes CDR1 SGHRS and CDR2 YFSETQ. CDR3 length equals 16 residues. The V gene end was trimmed by 4 bases and the J gene end by 2 bases; junction bases not matched to a gene: 11. CDR3 protein: CASSTRPTGGPYEQYF. The CDR3 bases are TGCGCCAGCAGCACGAGACCGACGGGAGGGCCCTACGAGCAGTACTTC.

The chain is built from TRBV6-6 and TRBJ2-1, with unresolved D. With 2 bases removed from V and 9 bases from J, the gap between germline ends came to 11 bases. Germline CDR1 and CDR2: MNHNY and SVGAGI (reference sequence). This CDR3 comprises 13 residues. CDR3 DNA: TGTGCCAGCAGTTACGGCAGAGGCTCTGAGCAGTTCTTC. The encoded protein is CASSYGRGSEQFF.

The CDR3: CASSLAGTPFYLYGYTF. CDR3 coding DNA: TGCGCCAGCAGCTTGGCCGGGACACCGTTTTACCTCTATGGCTACACCTTC. The rearrangement uses TRBV5-1 and TRBJ1-2, with D possibly matching TRBD1 (6 bases). CDR3 size: 17 residues. Germline lookup yields CDR1 SGHRS and CDR2 YFSETQ. Trimming shortened V by 0 bases and J by 4 bases, and 19 bases separated the two germline ends.

A few counts support this clone. CDR3 sequence reads: CASSLRDRVGQPQHF. In nucleotides, the CDR3 is TGTGCCAGCAGCTTAAGGGACAGGGTAGGACAGCCCCAGCATTTT. V gene TRBV7-8 combines with J gene TRBJ1-5; 9 bases are a match to TRBD1. This CDR3 contains 15 residues. Per germline, CDR1 SGHVS and CDR2 FQNEAQ. V shed 2 bases, J shed 7 bases, and the junction held 6 bases outside the gene matches.

In this sample, this clone turned up a few times. The V and J genes are TRBV5-1 and TRBJ1-1, with D unclear. CDR3 length: 13 amino acids. CDR1 is SGHRS, CDR2 YFSETQ, per germline. Trimming stripped 4 bases from V and 1 base from J, with 8 bases between. The CDR3 reads CASSAQKNTEAFF. CDR3 bases: TGCGCCAGCAGCGCCCAGAAGAACACTGAAGCTTTCTTT.

This clone was detected only a few times. In nucleotides, the CDR3 is TGTGCCAGCAGTAACAGGGTACGCTCCTACAATGAGCAGTTCTTC. Residues: CASSNRVRSYNEQFF. The rearrangement links TRBV27 to TRBJ2-1, with D perhaps matching TRBD1 (6 bases). The germline CDR1 and CDR2 sequences are MNHEY and SMNVEV (reference sequence). Trimming took off 5 bases at V and 0 bases at J, with 11 bases between the two ends. CDR3 size: 15 residues.

The chain recombines TRBV7-2 with TRBJ2-3; 8 positions agree with TRBD2. V was pared by 5 bases and J by 9 bases, with 10 bases of the junction left unmatched. CDR3 length equals 14 residues. Per the germline V gene, CDR1 is SGHTA and CDR2 is FQGNSA. The CDR3 sequence: CASSISGTPGTQYF. The CDR3 coding sequence is TGTGCCAGCAGCATTAGCGGGACCCCAGGAACGCAGTATTTT.

V is TRBV6-5 and J is TRBJ2-1, with 8 positions matching TRBD1. Looked up from germline, CDR1 is MNHEY and CDR2 is SVGAGI. The CDR3 runs to 15 residues. V dropped 0 bases and J dropped 9; count of bases not matched to a gene: 7. The CDR3 sequence is CASSYSGQDSSEQFF. Here the CDR3 DNA reads TGTGCCAGCAGTTACTCGGGACAGGACAGCAGTGAGCAGTTCTTC.

This clone was picked up a small number of times. This chain joins TRBV29-1 and TRBJ2-3; D unclear. Trimming took 7 bases from V and 7 from J, leaving 15 bases between them. Germline V gives CDR1 SQVTM, CDR2 ANQGSEA. The CDR3 is 12 residues long. CDR3 in amino acids: CSARTDGYTQYF. The CDR3 DNA is TGCAGCGCTAGAACCGACGGTTATACGCAGTATTTT.